This TCR beta chain was profiled in a study of T cells after yellow fever vaccination. The CDR3 contains 15 residues. Trimming removed 2 bases at V and 2 bases at J, with 16 bases between. Germline CDR1 reads DFQATT; CDR2 reads SNEGSKA (reference sequence). One entry per CDR3 protein results from TCRdb running MiXCR on the 5' RACE reads. The profile shows around 310,000 distinct CDR3 sequences, approximately 4.2% of them singletons. The sample in question was PBMCs, obtained 5 days after the yellow fever booster vaccination. The gene calls are TRBV20-1 and TRBJ2-7; D is perhaps TRBD2 (6 bases). The clonotype originates from a man between 18 and 29 years old who received the YFV17D yellow fever vaccine. The CDR3 is CSARKPGTAAYEQYF. The CDR3 DNA sequence: TGCAGTGCTAGAAAGCCTGGGACTGCCGCCTACGAGCAGTACTTC.